These 8 T cell receptor beta chains share one sample of origin, sequenced in a study of T cell changes during pregnancy in multiple sclerosis. The method was immunoSEQ multiplex PCR; TCRdb's version includes in-frame clones alone and lacks a portion of them. The sample holds about 77,000 clones, around 89% seen once. Here the sequenced sample was peripheral blood, taken before pregnancy. The receptors were sampled from a female donor with multiple sclerosis, enrolled in a pregnancy study.

This clone occurred once. This chain uses TRBV27 with TRBJ1-2; the match to TRBD1 covers 7 bases. The V gene's germline CDR1 is MNHEY and CDR2 SMNVEV (reference sequence). This CDR3 has 14 residues. Losses at the gene ends were 8 bases for V and 5 bases for J; bases not matched to a gene: 11. DNA for the CDR3: TGTGCCAGCCGGAGACAGGGAGAAAAATATGGCTACACCTTC. Translation gives CASRRQGEKYGYTF.

CDR3: CASSHQRGKETQYF. CDR3 DNA sequence: TGTGCCAGCAGTCATCAGCGGGGGAAAGAGACCCAGTACTTC. This rearrangement joins TRBV6-6 to TRBJ2-5; 8 nucleotides line up with TRBD2. The CDR3 length is 14 residues. After removal of 5 bases from V and 3 bases from J, the junction contained 5 bases not matched to a gene. From germline, CDR1 is MNHNY and CDR2 SVGAGI (reference sequence).

The chain carries TRBV7-9 and TRBJ1-2, with D possibly being TRBD1 (5 bases). CDR1 is SEHNR and CDR2 is FQNEAQ in the germline V gene (reference sequence). V shed 1 base and J shed 0 bases, with 9 bases lying between them. CDR3 size: 15 residues. The chain's CDR3 is CASSLGGRPNYGYTF. The CDR3 region has the DNA TGTGCCAGCAGCTTAGGGGGCAGACCTAACTATGGCTACACCTTC.

The sample holds one count of this clone. The gene calls are TRBV5-4 and TRBJ2-3; TRBD2 aligns across 12 bases. Germline lookup yields CDR1 SGHNT and CDR2 YYREEE (reference sequence). This CDR3 is built from 16 residues. The V segment lost 4 bases and the J segment 4 bases; nucleotides outside the gene matches: 7. The CDR3 DNA sequence: TGTGCCAGCAGCCTGAGACTAGCGGGGGTCCCAGATACGCAGTATTTT. This encodes CASSLRLAGVPDTQYF.

The chain is built from TRBV14 and TRBJ2-1; 8 bases agree with TRBD2. Looked up from germline, CDR1 is SGHDN and CDR2 is FVKESK. CDR3 size: 14 residues. The trim removed 0 bases at V and 10 bases at J, leaving 5 bases unmatched. The CDR3 reads CASSQDVVAGEQFF. Here the CDR3 DNA reads TGTGCCAGCAGCCAAGATGTGGTAGCGGGGGAGCAGTTCTTC. The whole variable domain, filled in from reference TRBV14 and TRBJ2-1, reads EAGVTQFPSHSVIEKGQTVTLRCDPISGHDNLYWYRRVMGKEIKFLLHFVKESKQDESGMPNNRFLAERTGGTYSTLKVQPAELEDSGVYFCASSQDVVAGEQFFGPGTRLTVL.

The chain recombines TRBV29-1 with TRBJ2-2; TRBD1 matches at 9 bases. CDR1 SQVTM and CDR2 ANQGSEA come from the germline V gene. This CDR3 spans 14 amino acids. With V trimmed by 5 bases and J by 4 bases, 5 bases remained unmatched. As DNA, the CDR3 is TGCAGCGTTACAGGGGGCGCGGGCACCGGGGAGCTGTTTTTT. It encodes CSVTGGAGTGELFF.

The chain recombines TRBV29-1 with TRBJ1-1; the D is unclear. This CDR3 region has 12 residues. Per the germline V gene, CDR1 is SQVTM and CDR2 is ANQGSEA. V lost 7 bases, J lost 0 bases, and 9 bases lay in between. The CDR3 sequence is CSASSLNTEAFF. CDR3 coding DNA: TGCAGCGCGTCCTCCTTGAACACTGAAGCTTTCTTT.

This sequence joins TRBV28 and TRBJ1-6; D remains ambiguous. Per the germline V gene, CDR1 is MDHEN and CDR2 is SYDVKM. This CDR3 region has 14 residues. With 3 bases removed from V and 10 bases from J, the gap between germline ends came to 13 bases. This CDR3 reads CASSLAGPGSPLHF. The CDR3 nucleotides are TGTGCCAGCAGTTTGGCGGGCCCGGGGTCACCCCTCCACTTT.